This TCR beta chain derives from a study of OX40 agonist ivuxolimab in advanced cancers. The data were produced by immunoSEQ multiplex PCR, yet TCRdb's version contains in-frame clones alone and is incomplete. Of 150,000 to 180,000 clones in the sample, approximately 94% were seen once. The sequencing here drew on CD4+ or CD8+ T cells sorted from blood, taken in a trial of the OX40 agonist ivuxolimab. The sequence was collected from an adult with an advanced solid tumor such as melanoma, head and neck, liver or kidney cancer.

The CDR3 loop is CASRLGRGAETQYF. CDR3 bases: TGTGCCAGCAGGCTCGGCAGGGGGGCAGAGACCCAGTACTTC. The genes are TRBV2 and TRBJ2-5, with D possibly TRBD1 on 7 matching bases. V was clipped by 6 bases and J by 4 bases, with 15 bases between them. CDR3 length: 14 residues. Germline CDR1 and CDR2: SNHLY and FYNNEI.